The next 16 T cell receptor beta chains were all read from a single sample in a study of cytomegalovirus exposure and HLA in healthy donors. In the PCR, 60 Vbeta and 13 Jbeta primers were used. This table comes from immunoSEQ multiplex PCR, and its TCRdb copy is limited to in-frame clones, with some not included. The sample records roughly 120,000 clones, approximately 80% being singletons. Sequencing used PBMCs. The receptors stem from a man between 18 and 29 years old in good health and CMV-seronegative.

V and J are TRBV19 and TRBJ2-7; 7 nucleotides line up with TRBD1. The J call is in doubt because the DNA end fits TRBJ2-1 better. Germline loops: CDR1 LNHDA, CDR2 SQIVND (reference sequence). The length of the CDR3 is 16 residues. In DNA, the CDR3 is TGTGCCAGTACTATGGGTTCCGGGACAGTCTACAATGAGCAGTTCTTC. Translation gives CASTMGSGTVYNEQFF.

The chain links TRBV21-1 to TRBJ1-2; the table's D gene call, TRBD1, was not cross checked with the DNA. TRBV21-1 is tagged as a pseudogene. This CDR3 is 15 amino acids long. CDR3 bases: TGTGCCAGCAGCTCTCCGCCAGGGGGTAACTATGGCTACACCTTC. Amino acid sequence: CASSSPPGGNYGYTF.

This rearrangement joins TRBV27 to TRBJ2-4, with a tentative D call TRBD1 (6 bases). Trimming took off 7 bases at V and 2 bases at J, with 21 bases between the two ends. Germline CDR1 reads MNHEY; CDR2 reads SMNVEV (reference sequence). CDR3 length: 17 residues. In DNA form, the CDR3 reads TGTGCCAGCACCGCCATGGGGTTTGGGGGCACCAAAAACATTCAGTACTTC. Protein: CASTAMGFGGTKNIQYF.

V usage is TRBV4-3 and J usage is TRBJ2-7; D not certain. Between the trimmed V and J ends, which lost 1 base and 1 base, there was a span of 8 bases. Germline V gene sequence: CDR1 LGHNA, CDR2 YSLEER. The CDR3 is made up of 14 amino acids. CDR3 protein: CASSQVGQSYEQYF. The CDR3 nucleotides read TGCGCCAGCAGCCAAGTTGGGCAGTCCTACGAGCAGTACTTC.

The chain is built from TRBV4-3 and TRBJ2-1; possible D gene TRBD1, 7 bases. V lost 1 base to trimming and J lost 10 bases, with 17 bases between them. The V gene's germline CDR1 is LGHNA and CDR2 YSLEER. The length of the CDR3 is 15 residues. The DNA for the CDR3 is TGCGCCAGCAGCCAAGTAGGAGGGGGCTGGGGAGAGCAGTTCTTC. It specifies CASSQVGGGWGEQFF.

V gene TRBV4-1 combines with J gene TRBJ1-3; 9 positions match TRBD1. CDR1 is MGHRA and CDR2 is YSYEKL in the germline V gene. The junction had 9 bases not matched to a gene; V was cut back by 4 bases and J by 8 bases. This CDR3 is 15 amino acids long. The CDR3 reads CASSLTGTGKDTIYF. CDR3 sequence (DNA): TGCGCCAGCAGCCTGACCGGGACAGGGAAGGACACCATATATTTT.

The chain is built from TRBV4-3 and TRBJ2-1; TRBD2 matches at 12 bases. This CDR3 is 18 amino acids long. The V gene's germline CDR1 is LGHNA and CDR2 YSLEER. Losses at the gene ends were 3 bases for V and 8 bases for J; bases not matched to a gene: 14. The CDR3 region has the DNA TGCGCCAGCAGCCAGGACCCTGCGACTAGCGGGAGAATAGATGAGCAGTTCTTC. This sequence encodes CASSQDPATSGRIDEQFF.

This chain joins TRBV28 and TRBJ2-7, with 11 bases fitting TRBD1. The CDR3 runs to 15 residues. Germline CDR1 and CDR2: MDHEN and SYDVKM. The V gene end was trimmed by 5 bases and the J gene end by 3 bases; junction bases not matched to a gene: 6. The CDR3 loop reads CASSTGGTGGYEQYF. The DNA of the CDR3 is TGTGCCAGCAGTACCGGTGGGACAGGGGGCTACGAGCAGTACTTC.

V gene TRBV30 combines with J gene TRBJ2-7, with TRBD1 as a possible D gene (6 bases). Germline CDR1 is GTSNPN and CDR2 is SVGIG (reference sequence). The CDR3 is 12 amino acids. V was cut by 3 bases and J by 3 bases, with 9 bases left in between. CDR3 sequence: CAWSLQGYEQYF. The CDR3 nucleotides read TGTGCCTGGAGCCTACAGGGCTACGAGCAGTACTTC.

This chain connects TRBV27 to TRBJ2-2; 10 bases match TRBD2. CDR1 is MNHEY and CDR2 is SMNVEV in the germline V gene (reference sequence). The junction had 6 bases not matched to a gene; V was cut back by 5 bases and J by 6 bases. The CDR3 consists of 15 residues. CDR3 sequence: CASSSGRVGAGELFF. The CDR3 nucleotides read TGTGCCAGCAGTAGCGGGAGGGTCGGGGCCGGGGAGCTGTTTTTT.

This chain joins TRBV29-1 and TRBJ1-2; D is unresolved. This CDR3 is 14 amino acids long. In germline, CDR1 is SQVTM, CDR2 ANQGSEA. Trimming left V 7 bases short and J 0 bases short, with 15 bases between. This chain's CDR3 is CSAQRGESNYGYTF. As DNA, the CDR3 is TGCAGCGCGCAGCGCGGAGAATCTAACTATGGCTACACCTTC.

The rearrangement links TRBV5-6 to TRBJ2-3, with D possibly matching TRBD2 (6 bases). CDR3 length equals 14 residues. The germline V gene encodes CDR1 SGHDT and CDR2 YYEEEE. V was pared by 4 bases and J by 8 bases, with 17 bases between. The CDR3 DNA reads TGTGCCAGCAGCCGGGGGACGGTAGAAGTTACGCAGTATTTT. Translated, it gives CASSRGTVEVTQYF.

This chain links TRBV28 with TRBJ2-6, with 7 bases fitting TRBD1. Trimming at V came to 6 bases and at J to 3 bases, leaving 11 bases not matched to a gene. CDR3 length: 17 residues. Germline V gene lookup returns CDR1 MDHEN and CDR2 SYDVKM. Here the CDR3 reads CASSQHGTVGGANVLTF. CDR3 nucleotides: TGTGCCAGCAGCCAACACGGGACAGTGGGTGGGGCCAACGTCCTGACTTTC.

The chain employs TRBV18 and TRBJ1-4; tentative D call: TRBD1 (6 bases). The CDR3 has 15 residues. Germline assignment: CDR1 KGHSH and CDR2 LQKENI. V was cut by 3 bases and J by 8 bases, with 16 bases left in between. The DNA of the CDR3 is TGTGCCAGCTCACCGCGGACAGTAGATATGGAAAAACTGTTTTTT. Residues: CASSPRTVDMEKLFF.

The chain is built from TRBV6-1 and TRBJ2-3, with 10 nucleotides matching TRBD1. V lost 7 bases, J lost 7 bases, and 11 bases stayed unmatched. Germline-derived CDR1 and CDR2 are MNHNS and SASEGT. This CDR3 has 15 residues. The CDR3 DNA follows: TGTGCCAGCACCCTGGACAGGGGGTCACGGAATACGCAGTATTTT. Translated, it gives CASTLDRGSRNTQYF.

This chain joins TRBV5-4 and TRBJ2-2, with D possibly TRBD1 on 6 matching bases. The CDR3 loop spans 15 amino acids. The germline V gene encodes CDR1 SGHNT and CDR2 YYREEE (reference sequence). Trimming took 6 bases from V and 3 from J, leaving 15 bases between them. CDR3 amino acids: CASTSGTKYTGELFF. The DNA for the CDR3 is TGTGCCAGCACGTCTGGGACAAAATACACCGGGGAGCTGTTTTTT.